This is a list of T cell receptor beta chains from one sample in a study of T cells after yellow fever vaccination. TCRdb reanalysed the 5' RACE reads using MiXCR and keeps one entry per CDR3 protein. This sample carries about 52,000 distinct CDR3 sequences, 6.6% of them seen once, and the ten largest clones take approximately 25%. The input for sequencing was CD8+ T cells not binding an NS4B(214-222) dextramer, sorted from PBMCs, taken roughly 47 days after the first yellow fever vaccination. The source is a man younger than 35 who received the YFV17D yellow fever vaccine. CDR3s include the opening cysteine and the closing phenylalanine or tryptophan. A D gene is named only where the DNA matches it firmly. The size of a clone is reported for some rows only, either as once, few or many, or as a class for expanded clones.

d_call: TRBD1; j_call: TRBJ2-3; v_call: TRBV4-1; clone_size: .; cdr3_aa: CASSQGDRKSTDTQYF; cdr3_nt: TGCGCCAGCAGCCAAGGGGACAGAAAGTCCACAGATACGCAGTATTTT
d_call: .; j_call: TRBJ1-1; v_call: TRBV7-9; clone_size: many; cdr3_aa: CASSLGSANTEAFF; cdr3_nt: TGTGCCAGCAGCTTAGGCAGTGCAAACACTGAAGCTTTCTTT
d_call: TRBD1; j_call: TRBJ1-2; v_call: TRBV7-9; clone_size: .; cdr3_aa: CASSQDRGVGYTF; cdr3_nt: TGTGCCAGCAGCCAGGACAGGGGGGTCGGCTACACCTTC
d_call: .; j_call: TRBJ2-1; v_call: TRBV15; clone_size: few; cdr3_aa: CATSRQIYNEQFF; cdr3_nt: TGTGCCACCAGTCGACAGATATACAATGAGCAGTTCTTC
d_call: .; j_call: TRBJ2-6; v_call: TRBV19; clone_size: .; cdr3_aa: CASSIPFSGANVLTF; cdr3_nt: TGTGCCAGTAGTATCCCGTTCTCTGGGGCCAACGTCCTGACTTTC
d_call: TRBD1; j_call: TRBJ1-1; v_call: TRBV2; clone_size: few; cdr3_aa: CASRQGVTAFF; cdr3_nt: TGTGCCAGCAGACAGGGGGTCACTGCTTTCTTT
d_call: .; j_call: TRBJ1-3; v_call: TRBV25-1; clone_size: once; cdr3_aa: CASSGPGNTIYF; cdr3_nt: TGTGCCAGCAGTGGACCTGGAAACACCATATATTTT
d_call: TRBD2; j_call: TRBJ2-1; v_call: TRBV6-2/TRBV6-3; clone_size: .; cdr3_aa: CASSYSSGALKYNEQFF; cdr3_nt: TGTGCCAGCAGTTATTCCAGCGGGGCGCTTAAGTACAATGAGCAGTTCTTC
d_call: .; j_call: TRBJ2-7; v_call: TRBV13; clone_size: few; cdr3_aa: CASSLGIYEQYF; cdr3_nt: TGTGCCAGCAGCTTAGGAATCTACGAGCAGTACTTC
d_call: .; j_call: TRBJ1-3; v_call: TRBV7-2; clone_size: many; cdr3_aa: CASSSHREQSGNTIYF; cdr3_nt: TGTGCCAGCAGCTCGCACAGGGAGCAGAGTGGAAACACCATATATTTT
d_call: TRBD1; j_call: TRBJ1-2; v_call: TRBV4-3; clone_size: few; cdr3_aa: CASSQSRGRGEHGYTF; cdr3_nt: TGCGCCAGCAGCCAATCGAGGGGGCGAGGAGAACATGGCTACACCTTC
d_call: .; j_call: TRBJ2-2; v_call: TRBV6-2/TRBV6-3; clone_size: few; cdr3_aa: CASSSLFGGELFF; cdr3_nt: TGTGCCAGCAGTTCCCTCTTCGGCGGGGAGCTGTTTTTT
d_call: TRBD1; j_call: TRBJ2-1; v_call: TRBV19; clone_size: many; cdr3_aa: CASSIGTGAYNEQFF; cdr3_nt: TGTGCCAGTAGTATAGGGACAGGGGCCTACAATGAGCAGTTCTTC
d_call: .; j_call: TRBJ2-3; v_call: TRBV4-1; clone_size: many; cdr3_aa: CASSQVTAHTDTQYF; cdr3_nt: TGCGCCAGCAGCCAAGTCACAGCCCACACAGATACGCAGTATTTT
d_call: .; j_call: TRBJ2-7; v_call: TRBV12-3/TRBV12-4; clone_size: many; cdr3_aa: CASSFNSEYEQYF; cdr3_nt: TGTGCCAGCAGTTTTAATAGCGAATACGAGCAGTACTTC
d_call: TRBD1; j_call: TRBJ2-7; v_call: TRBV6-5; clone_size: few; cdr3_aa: CASSSGTGDYEQYF; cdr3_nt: TGTGCCAGCAGTTCCGGGACAGGAGACTACGAGCAGTACTTC
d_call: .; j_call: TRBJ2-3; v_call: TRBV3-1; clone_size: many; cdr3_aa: CASSDTGRDTDTQYF; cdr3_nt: TGTGCCAGCAGCGATACGGGACGGGACACAGATACGCAGTATTTT
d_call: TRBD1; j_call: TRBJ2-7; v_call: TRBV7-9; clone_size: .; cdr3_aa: CASTFSGTGEPYEQYF; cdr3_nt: TGTGCCAGCACCTTCAGCGGGACAGGGGAGCCCTACGAGCAGTACTTC
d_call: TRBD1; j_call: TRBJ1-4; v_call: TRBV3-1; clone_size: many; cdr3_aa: CASSPLPGTGDEKLFF; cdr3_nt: TGTGCCAGCAGCCCACTTCCCGGGACAGGGGATGAAAAACTGTTTTTT
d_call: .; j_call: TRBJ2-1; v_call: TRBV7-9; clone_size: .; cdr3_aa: CASVSEGSFIYNEQFF; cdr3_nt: TGTGCCAGCGTCTCGGAGGGGTCGTTCATTTACAATGAGCAGTTCTTC
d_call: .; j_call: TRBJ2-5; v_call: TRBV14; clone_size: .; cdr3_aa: CASSRLYGETQYF; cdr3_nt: TGTGCCAGCAGCCGCCTCTACGGGGAGACCCAGTACTTC
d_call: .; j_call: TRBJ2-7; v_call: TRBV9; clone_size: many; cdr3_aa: CASSVGQGRPYEQYF; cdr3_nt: TGTGCCAGCAGCGTAGGGCAGGGGAGGCCCTACGAGCAGTACTTC
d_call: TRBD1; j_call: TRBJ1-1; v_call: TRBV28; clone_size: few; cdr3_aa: CASSHRGIGEAFF; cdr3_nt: TGTGCCAGCAGTCACAGGGGTATCGGTGAAGCTTTCTTT
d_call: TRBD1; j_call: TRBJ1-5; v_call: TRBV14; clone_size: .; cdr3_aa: CASSQGFTGAGNQPQHF; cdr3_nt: TGTGCCAGCAGCCAAGGTTTTACAGGGGCCGGCAATCAGCCCCAGCATTTT
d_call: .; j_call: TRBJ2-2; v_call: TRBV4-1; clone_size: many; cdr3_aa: CASRPRGQVTGELFF; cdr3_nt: TGCGCCAGCAGACCAAGAGGGCAGGTGACCGGGGAGCTGTTTTTT
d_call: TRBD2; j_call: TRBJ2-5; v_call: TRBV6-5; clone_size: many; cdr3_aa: CASSYSLAGGSAQYF; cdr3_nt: TGTGCCAGCAGTTATAGTCTAGCGGGGGGTTCGGCCCAGTACTTC
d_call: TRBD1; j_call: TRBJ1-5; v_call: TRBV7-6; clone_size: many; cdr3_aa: CASSLGTGGGQPQHF; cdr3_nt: TGTGCCAGCAGCTTGGGAACAGGGGGAGGACAGCCCCAGCATTTT
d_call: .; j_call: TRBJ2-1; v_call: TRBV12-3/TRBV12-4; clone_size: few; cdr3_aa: CASTEDPYNEQFF; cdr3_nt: TGTGCCAGCACCGAAGACCCCTACAATGAGCAGTTCTTC
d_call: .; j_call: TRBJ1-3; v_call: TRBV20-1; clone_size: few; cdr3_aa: CSARDPGGIGNTIYF; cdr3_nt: TGCAGTGCTAGAGATCCCGGGGGCATCGGAAACACCATATATTTT
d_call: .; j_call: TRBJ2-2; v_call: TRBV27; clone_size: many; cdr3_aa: CASSFRGELFF; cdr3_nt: TGTGCCAGCAGTTTTAGGGGGGAGCTGTTTTTT
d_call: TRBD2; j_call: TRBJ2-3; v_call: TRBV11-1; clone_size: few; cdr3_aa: CASSSNESFGGITDTQYF; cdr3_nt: TGTGCCAGCAGCTCGAACGAATCATTCGGGGGGATCACAGATACGCAGTATTTT
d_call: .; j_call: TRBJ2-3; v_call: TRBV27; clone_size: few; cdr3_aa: CASSSISDTQYF; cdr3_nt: TGTGCCAGCAGTTCTATCTCAGATACGCAGTATTTT
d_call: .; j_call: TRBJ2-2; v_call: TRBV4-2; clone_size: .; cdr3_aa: CASSRGRNTGELFF; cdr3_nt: TGTGCCAGCAGCCGGGGGCGGAACACCGGGGAGCTGTTTTTT
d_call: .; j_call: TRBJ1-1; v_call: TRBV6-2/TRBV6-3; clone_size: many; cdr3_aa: CASRWGADTEAFF; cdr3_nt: TGTGCCAGCAGGTGGGGCGCCGACACTGAAGCTTTCTTT
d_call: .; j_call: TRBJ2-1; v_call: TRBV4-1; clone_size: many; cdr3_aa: CASSLLGSSYNEQFF; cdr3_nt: TGCGCCAGCAGCCTCTTGGGGAGCTCCTACAATGAGCAGTTCTTC
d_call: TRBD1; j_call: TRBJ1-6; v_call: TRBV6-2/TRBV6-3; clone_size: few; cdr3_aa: CASRIWTGLTNSPLHF; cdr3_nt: TGTGCCAGCAGAATCTGGACAGGGTTAACCAATTCACCCCTCCACTTT
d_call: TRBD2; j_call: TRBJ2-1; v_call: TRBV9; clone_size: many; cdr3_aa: CASSPFAGDYNEQFF; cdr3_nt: TGTGCCAGCAGCCCGTTCGCGGGGGACTACAATGAGCAGTTCTTC
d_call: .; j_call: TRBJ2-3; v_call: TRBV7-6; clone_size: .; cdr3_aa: CASSLGGFADTQYF; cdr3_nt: TGTGCCAGCAGCTTAGGTGGGTTCGCAGATACGCAGTATTTT
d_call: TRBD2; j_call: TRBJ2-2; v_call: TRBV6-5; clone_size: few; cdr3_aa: CASSSGTSLSTGELFF; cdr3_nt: TGTGCCAGCAGTTCCGGGACTAGTTTGTCCACCGGGGAGCTGTTTTTT
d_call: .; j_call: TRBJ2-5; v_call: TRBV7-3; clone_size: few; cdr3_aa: CASSSSPGGTQYF; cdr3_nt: TGTGCCAGCAGCTCGTCCCCCGGGGGGACCCAGTACTTC
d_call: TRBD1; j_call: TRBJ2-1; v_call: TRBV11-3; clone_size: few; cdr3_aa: CASSSAGGLSEQFF; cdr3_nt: TGTGCCAGCAGCTCCGCAGGGGGTCTGAGTGAGCAGTTCTTC
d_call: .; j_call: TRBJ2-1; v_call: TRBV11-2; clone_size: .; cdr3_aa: CASSLDWGEAYNEQFF; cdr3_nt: TGTGCCAGCAGCTTAGATTGGGGGGAGGCCTACAATGAGCAGTTCTTC
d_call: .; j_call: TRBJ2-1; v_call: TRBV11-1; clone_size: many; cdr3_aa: CASSLGGGEQFF; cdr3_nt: TGTGCCAGCAGCTTAGGTGGGGGTGAGCAGTTCTTC
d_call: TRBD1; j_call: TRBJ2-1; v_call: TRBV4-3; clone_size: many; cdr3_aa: CASSQDRDRGHEQFF; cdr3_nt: TGCGCCAGCAGCCAAGATAGGGACAGGGGGCATGAGCAGTTCTTC
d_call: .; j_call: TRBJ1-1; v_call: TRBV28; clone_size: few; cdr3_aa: CASSLWAANTEAFF; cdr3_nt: TGTGCCAGCAGTTTATGGGCAGCGAACACTGAAGCTTTCTTT
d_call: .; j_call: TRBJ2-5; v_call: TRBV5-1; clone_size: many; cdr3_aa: CASSLDARGRETQYF; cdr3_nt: TGCGCCAGCAGCTTGGATGCACGGGGGAGAGAGACCCAGTACTTC
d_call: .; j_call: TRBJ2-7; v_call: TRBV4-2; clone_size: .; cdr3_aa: CASSQGNEGSYEQYF; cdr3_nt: TGTGCCAGCAGCCAGGGCAATGAGGGGTCGTACGAGCAGTACTTC
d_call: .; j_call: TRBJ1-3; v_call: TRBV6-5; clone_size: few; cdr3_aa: CASSYGGPGNTIYF; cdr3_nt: TGTGCCAGCAGTTACGGGGGGCCTGGAAACACCATATATTTT
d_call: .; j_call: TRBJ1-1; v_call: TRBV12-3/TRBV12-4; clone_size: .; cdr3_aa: CASSETRVNTEAFF; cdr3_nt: TGTGCCAGCAGCGAAACCAGGGTGAACACTGAAGCTTTCTTT
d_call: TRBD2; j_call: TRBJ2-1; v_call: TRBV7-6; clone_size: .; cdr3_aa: CASSLRKRGSYNEQFF; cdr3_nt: TGTGCCAGCAGCCTCCGGAAGCGGGGCTCCTACAATGAGCAGTTCTTC
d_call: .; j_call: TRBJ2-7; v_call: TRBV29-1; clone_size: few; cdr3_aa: CSVVGSSYEQYF; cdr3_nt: TGCAGCGTTGTCGGGAGCTCCTACGAGCAGTACTTC
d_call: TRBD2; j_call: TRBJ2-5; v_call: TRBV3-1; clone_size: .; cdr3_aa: CASSQPPREFLETQYF; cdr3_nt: TGTGCCAGCAGCCAGCCACCGCGGGAGTTCCTAGAGACCCAGTACTTC
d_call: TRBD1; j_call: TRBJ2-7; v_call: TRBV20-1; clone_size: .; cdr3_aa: CSAAGTGRYEQHF; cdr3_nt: TGCAGTGCTGCCGGGACAGGCCGATACGAGCAGCACTTC
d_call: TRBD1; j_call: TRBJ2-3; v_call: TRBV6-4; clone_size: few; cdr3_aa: CASAIQQGSSTDTQYF; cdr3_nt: TGTGCCAGCGCTATTCAACAGGGGTCCAGCACAGATACGCAGTATTTT